Presented here are 11 T cell receptor beta chains from one specimen sequenced in a study of neurological immune-mediated disorders. MiXCR was run by TCRdb on the 5' RACE reads, yielding one entry per CDR3 protein. The repertoire has some 20,000 distinct CDR3 sequences, around 15% of them found once; the top ten carry approximately 8%. The sequencing input was CD4+ T cells from blood. These receptor sequences come from an older woman with HTLV-1-associated myelopathy (HAM/TSP).

The chain has TRBV11-2 and TRBJ2-3; D uncertain. V lost 5 bases and J lost 11, with 14 bases in between. The CDR3 is made up of 12 amino acids. Germline V CDR1 and CDR2: SGHAT, FQNNGV. CDR3 sequence (DNA): TGTGCCAGCAGCCCCTTGGGGATTAGGCAGTATTTT. It specifies CASSPLGIRQYF. The entire variable domain, with the rest obtained from reference TRBV11-2 and TRBJ2-3, is as follows: EAGVAQSPRYKIIEKRQSVAFWCNPISGHATLYWYQQILGQGPKLLIQFQNNGVVDDSQLPKDRFSAERLKGVDSTLKIQPAKLEDSAVYLCASSPLGIRQYFGPGTRLTVL.

CDR3 bases: TGTGCCAGCAAGACAGGACCACCGTGGGAGACCCAGTACTTC. It translates to CASKTGPPWETQYF. V and J are TRBV6-2 or TRBV6-3 and TRBJ2-5; a possible D gene is TRBD1 (6 bases). The CDR3 contains 14 residues. Germline V gene data show CDR1 as MNHEY and CDR2 as SVGEGT. V was trimmed by 7 bases and J by 5 bases, leaving 17 bases between them.

This clonotype was found many times. The V and J genes are TRBV3-1 and TRBJ1-1; D is undetermined. V dropped 6 bases and J dropped 5 bases, with 7 bases sitting between them. This CDR3 is 11 amino acids long. Germline V gene lookup returns CDR1 LGHDT and CDR2 YNNKEL (reference sequence). The CDR3 DNA reads as TGTGCCAGCAGGTCGCCTACTGAAGCTTTCTTT. Translated: CASRSPTEAFF.

This clonotype was seen ten or more times. The chain combines TRBV20-1 with TRBJ2-1; 8 bases are a match to TRBD2. The CDR3 is made up of 15 amino acids. Germline loops: CDR1 DFQATT, CDR2 SNEGSKA (reference sequence). The V segment lost 6 bases and the J segment 4 bases; nucleotides outside the gene matches: 11. The CDR3 DNA reads as TGCAGTGCAGCCCCAACTAGCGGCTTATACAATGAGCAGTTCTTC. Its protein product is CSAAPTSGLYNEQFF.

Judged by abundance, this clonotype is medium-sized. The chain joins TRBV6-6 to TRBJ1-2, with a possible D match to TRBD1 (5 bases). The CDR3 sequence is 13 residues long. V gave up 5 bases and J gave up 5 bases, with 12 bases separating them. Germline V gives CDR1 MNHNY, CDR2 SVGAGI (reference sequence). The CDR3 loop reads CASSPSGGYGYTF. The CDR3 coding sequence is TGTGCCAGCAGTCCCTCTGGGGGGTATGGCTACACCTTC.

This clonotype has just one count. The V call is TRBV12-3 or TRBV12-4, the J call TRBJ1-1; D unclear. Trimming removed 5 bases from V and 5 bases from J, with 12 bases in between. The CDR3 has 13 amino acids. CDR3 sequence: CASSPGPRTEAFF. In DNA form, the CDR3 reads TGTGCCAGCAGTCCCGGCCCGAGGACTGAAGCTTTCTTT.

This clonotype came up many times. The rearrangement uses TRBV5-1 and TRBJ2-7; no firm D call. The V gene lost 0 bases and the J gene lost 1 base, with 5 bases spanning the gap. Germline loops: CDR1 SGHRS, CDR2 YFSETQ. The CDR3 totals 13 residues. CDR3 DNA: TGCGCCAGCAGCTTGGCCACTTCCTACGAGCAGTACTTC. The encoded protein is CASSLATSYEQYF.

This clonotype counts as medium-sized. The chain couples TRBV20-1 to TRBJ2-7; 8 bases line up with TRBD2. Germline V CDR1 and CDR2: DFQATT, SNEGSKA (reference sequence). This CDR3 region has 15 residues. Trimming cost V 6 bases and J 4 bases; bases outside gene matches: 14. DNA for the CDR3: TGCAGTGCGACCGTCGGCGGGAGGTCCCCATACGAGCAGTACTTC. Protein sequence: CSATVGGRSPYEQYF.

The sample holds many counts of this clonotype. This rearrangement joins TRBV6-5 to TRBJ1-1, with D perhaps matching TRBD1 (6 bases). The CDR3 contains 14 residues. Looked up from germline, CDR1 is MNHEY and CDR2 is SVGAGI. The V end was cut by 0 bases, the J end by 5 bases, with 10 bases between. CDR3 region: CASSYSRGRTEAFF. Here the CDR3 DNA reads TGTGCCAGCAGTTACTCCAGGGGAAGGACTGAAGCTTTCTTT.

The CDR3 reads CASSLLLAGAYEQYF. CDR3 in DNA: TGTGCCAGCAGTCTGTTACTAGCGGGGGCCTACGAGCAGTACTTC. This rearrangement joins TRBV7-2 to TRBJ2-7; 11 bases align to TRBD2. CDR3 size: 15 residues. The germline CDR1 and CDR2 sequences are SGHTA and FQGNSA. Trimming took 6 bases from V and 2 from J; bases not matched to a gene: 6.

This clonotype has a count of ten or more. The CDR3 coding sequence is TGTGCCAGCAGCTTCGTCACTGAAGCTTTCTTT. Translation gives CASSFVTEAFF. The genes are TRBV5-6 and TRBJ1-1; no reliable D call. V lost 2 bases, J lost 4 bases, and 3 bases lay in between. This CDR3 is built from 11 residues. The germline CDR1 and CDR2 sequences are SGHDT and YYEEEE.